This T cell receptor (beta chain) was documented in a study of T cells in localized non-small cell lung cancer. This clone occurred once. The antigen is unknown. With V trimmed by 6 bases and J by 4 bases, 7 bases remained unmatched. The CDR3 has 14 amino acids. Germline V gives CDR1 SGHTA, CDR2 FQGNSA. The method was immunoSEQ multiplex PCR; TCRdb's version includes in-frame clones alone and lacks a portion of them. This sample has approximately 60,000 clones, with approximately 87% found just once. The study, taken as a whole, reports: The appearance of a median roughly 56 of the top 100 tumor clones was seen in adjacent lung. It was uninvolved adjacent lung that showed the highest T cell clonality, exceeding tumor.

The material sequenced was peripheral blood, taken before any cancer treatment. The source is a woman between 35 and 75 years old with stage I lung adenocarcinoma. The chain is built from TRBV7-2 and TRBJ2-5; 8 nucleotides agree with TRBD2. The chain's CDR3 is CASSSLAVGETQYF. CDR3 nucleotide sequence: TGTGCCAGCAGTTCACTAGCGGTGGGAGAGACCCAGTACTTC.